This is a list of T cell receptor beta chains from one sample in a study of OX40 agonist ivuxolimab in advanced cancers. Some clones are missing from TCRdb's copy, which holds only in-frame ones; the method was immunoSEQ multiplex PCR. The profile shows about 36,000 clones, 74% of them singletons. Here the sequenced sample was CD4+ or CD8+ T cells sorted from blood, taken in a trial of the OX40 agonist ivuxolimab. Receptor source: an adult with an advanced solid tumor such as melanoma, head and neck, liver or kidney cancer. Each CDR3 is given with its conserved first and last residue. The order of the fields is D gene, V gene, clone size, J gene, CDR3 DNA, CDR3 protein. D genes are given only for firm matches. Expanded clones are given a class, and other clones once, few, many or no size at all.

TRBD1	TRBV4-1	many	TRBJ2-7	TGCGCCAGCAGCTCCCCGACAGGGTCGACCTACGAGCAGTACTTC	CASSSPTGSTYEQYF
-	TRBV6-1	-	TRBJ1-6	TGTGCCAGCAGTGTGGACAGCTCCTATAATTCACCCCTCCACTTT	CASSVDSSYNSPLHF
TRBD1	TRBV19	once	TRBJ1-5	TGTGCCAGTTCTGGCGGGACAGGGGCCCAGCCCCAGCATTTT	CASSGGTGAQPQHF
-	TRBV5-8	-	TRBJ1-4	TGTGCCAGCAGCTTGATGGGGTATGAAAAACTGTTTTTT	CASSLMGYEKLFF
TRBD1	TRBV6-6	once	TRBJ1-2	TGTGCCAGCAGACCCGGGACAGGGCGCGGCTACACCTTC	CASRPGTGRGYTF
-	TRBV2	-	TRBJ2-6	TGTGCCAGCAGTGCTGGGGCCAACGTCCTGACTTTC	CASSAGANVLTF
-	TRBV30	-	TRBJ2-6	TGTGCCTGGAACTGGCCTGGGGCCAACGTCCTGACTTTC	CAWNWPGANVLTF
-	TRBV5-1	-	TRBJ2-3	TGCGCCAGCAGCGCCCCAGCCTCTACGCAGTATTTT	CASSAPASTQYF
TRBD2	TRBV6-5	-	TRBJ2-4	TGTGCCAGCAGTTACGGGCGGGGGGCCAAAAACATTCAGTACTTC	CASSYGRGAKNIQYF
TRBD1	TRBV7-6	-	TRBJ1-6	TGTGCCAGCCAACTGCAGGGGGCTGGTTCACCCCTCCACTTT	CASQLQGAGSPLHF
-	TRBV9	-	TRBJ1-1	TGTGCCAGCAGCGTATTCAGGGGAAACACTGAAGCTTTCTTT	CASSVFRGNTEAFF
TRBD1	TRBV9	-	TRBJ2-3	TGTGCCAGCAGCGGCACAGGGGCCCATGTCACAGATACGCAGTATTTT	CASSGTGAHVTDTQYF
-	TRBV19	-	TRBJ1-2	TGTGCCAGTACCGAAGGCCTTAACTATGGCTACACCTTC	CASTEGLNYGYTF
-	TRBV27	-	TRBJ1-2	TGTGCCAGCAGTTTACCCGGGACGGTTAACTATGGCTACACCTTC	CASSLPGTVNYGYTF
-	TRBV5-1	once	TRBJ2-7	TGCGCCAGCAGCCCCGGGACGACCTACGAGCAGTACTTC	CASSPGTTYEQYF
-	TRBV10-1	few	TRBJ2-2	TGCGCCAGCAGTTGGGGACAGAACACCGGGGAGCTGTTTTTT	CASSWGQNTGELFF
-	TRBV2	once	TRBJ1-1	TGTGCCAGCAGCCCCCAGGGGCGGAACACTGAAGCTTTCTTT	CASSPQGRNTEAFF
-	TRBV11-1	-	TRBJ2-1	TGTGCCAGCAGCTTCCGGGGCGGGAACAATGAGCAGTTCTTC	CASSFRGGNNEQFF
-	TRBV18	-	TRBJ1-1	TGTGCCAGCTCACGGTCGGATGAGAACACTGAAGCTTTCTTT	CASSRSDENTEAFF
-	TRBV25-1	-	TRBJ1-4	TGTGCCAGCAGTCTTCTTGGAACTAATGAAAAACTGTTTTTT	CASSLLGTNEKLFF
-	TRBV7-9	-	TRBJ1-2	TGTGCCAGCAGCTTAGTAGGGCCCCTACCGTCCTTC	CASSLVGPLPSF
-	TRBV25-1	-	TRBJ1-6	TGTGCCAGCAGTGACAGGGGAAATTCACCCCTCCACTTT	CASSDRGNSPLHF
TRBD2	TRBV10-3	-	TRBJ2-3	TGTGCCATCAGTGGGCTAGCGGATAGCACAGATACGCAGTATTTT	CAISGLADSTDTQYF
TRBD1	TRBV13	-	TRBJ1-4	TGTGCCAGCAGGAGGCTATTGGGACAGTCTAATGAAAAACTGTTTTTT	CASRRLLGQSNEKLFF
-	TRBV19	-	TRBJ2-4	TGTGCCAGTAGTATAGAGGGCGGGCCACTAGCCAAAAACATTCAGTACTTC	CASSIEGGPLAKNIQYF
-	TRBV7-2	-	TRBJ1-1	TGTGCCAGCACTCGAACAGGGTTAGGGAACACTGAAGCTTTCTTT	CASTRTGLGNTEAFF
TRBD1	TRBV6-1	-	TRBJ1-6	TGTGCCAGCAGCGAACAGGGGGTTGGGTCACCCCTCCACTTT	CASSEQGVGSPLHF
-	TRBV2	medium-sized	TRBJ2-2	TGTGCCAGCAGTTTGCCGAGACAGGAGACTAACACCGGGGAGCTGTTTTTT	CASSLPRQETNTGELFF
-	TRBV29-1	-	TRBJ2-2	TGCAGCGTCTCACCCCCACCCACCGGGGAGCTGTTTTTT	CSVSPPPTGELFF